Below, 26 T cell receptor beta chains from the same sample are listed, as sequenced in a study of shared clonotypes between healthy human individuals. Some clones are missing from TCRdb's copy, which holds only in-frame ones; the method was immunoSEQ multiplex PCR. Here the sample spans 2 million to 2.5 million clones, 90% to 95% being singletons. The sequenced sample consisted of naive CD4+ T cells from PBMCs. Stated subset: CD45RA+ positively selected. These receptors were taken from a man younger than 30 in good health. Some clones in this sample may be carry-over from other donors' samples.

The chain uses TRBV9 and TRBJ2-5; TRBD1 is a possible D gene (6 bases). The length of the CDR3 is 22 residues. Germline V gene sequence: CDR1 SGDLS, CDR2 YYNGEE. Trimming removed 4 bases at V and 1 base at J, with 35 bases between. In DNA, the CDR3 is TGTGCCAGCAGCCCAAAAATTCCACCGACAGGACCCTCCTTAGGTAGCCAAGAGACCCAGTACTTC. The encoded protein is CASSPKIPPTGPSLGSQETQYF.

This chain uses TRBV23-1 with TRBJ1-5; unclear D gene. TRBV23-1 is an ORF; its function is uncertain. This CDR3 region has 11 residues. V lost 7 bases to trimming and J lost 5 bases, with 6 bases between them. In DNA form, the CDR3 reads TGCGCCAGCAATGGTCATCAGCCCCAGCATTTT. Amino acid sequence: CASNGHQPQHF.

Only one count was recorded for this clone. The V and J genes are TRBV19 and TRBJ1-5, with a possible D match to TRBD1 (5 bases). In germline, CDR1 is LNHDA, CDR2 SQIVND (reference sequence). This CDR3 spans 15 amino acids. V lost 1 base, J lost 8 bases, and 15 bases lay in between. The chain's CDR3 is CASSIGQTGAEPQHF. The CDR3 DNA reads as TGTGCCAGTAGTATAGGCCAAACAGGCGCTGAGCCCCAGCATTTT. Full variable domain (missing parts from reference TRBV19 and TRBJ1-5): DGGITQSPKYLFRKEGQNVTLSCEQNLNHDAMYWYRQDPGQGLRLIYYSQIVNDFQKGDIAEGYSVSREKKESFPLTVTSAQKNPTAFYLCASSIGQTGAEPQHFGDGTRLSIL.

With regard to this clone: Other DNA variants within this sample encode the same CDR3. The rearrangement joins TRBV6-1 to TRBJ2-5; 13 bases line up with TRBD2. The V segment lost 3 bases and the J segment 2 bases; nucleotides outside the gene matches: 0. Germline V gene lookup returns CDR1 MNHNS and CDR2 SASEGT. This CDR3 is 15 amino acids long. CDR3 bases: TGTGCCAGCAGTGAGGGACTAGCGGGACAAGAGACCCAGTACTTC. Translating it yields CASSEGLAGQETQYF.

This clone was detected once. The gene calls are TRBV19 and TRBJ2-1; D might be TRBD2 (5 bases). Trimming took off 5 bases at V and 6 bases at J, with 11 bases between the two ends. CDR1 and CDR2 from the germline V gene are LNHDA and SQIVND (reference sequence). The CDR3 spans 13 residues. CDR3 region: CASSVTRLNEQFF. For the CDR3, the DNA is TGTGCCAGTAGTGTAACTAGGCTCAATGAGCAGTTCTTC. Drawing the rest from reference TRBV19 and TRBJ2-1, the complete variable domain is DGGITQSPKYLFRKEGQNVTLSCEQNLNHDAMYWYRQDPGQGLRLIYYSQIVNDFQKGDIAEGYSVSREKKESFPLTVTSAQKNPTAFYLCASSVTRLNEQFFGPGTRLTVL.

This clone was counted a few times. The chain has TRBV30 and TRBJ1-5; 7 bases are a match to TRBD1. There are 13 residues in the CDR3. CDR1 is GTSNPN and CDR2 is SVGIG in the germline V gene (reference sequence). V dropped 3 bases and J dropped 6; count of bases not matched to a gene: 5. The CDR3 here is CAWSRTGGQPQHF. The CDR3 DNA follows: TGTGCCTGGAGCAGGACAGGCGGTCAGCCCCAGCATTTT.

A note on this clone: Other nucleotide sequences in the sample specify the same CDR3. V and J are TRBV28 and TRBJ2-1; TRBD2 agrees at 7 bases. This CDR3 contains 15 residues. The germline V gene has CDR1 MDHEN and CDR2 SYDVKM. Unmatched junction bases numbered 2, after V lost 3 bases and J lost 0 bases. For the CDR3, the DNA is TGTGCCAGCAGTTTTGGCGGGAGCTCCTACAATGAGCAGTTCTTC. This translates into CASSFGGSSYNEQFF.

The chain couples TRBV7-3 to TRBJ2-1; 16 bases agree with TRBD2. Germline assignment: CDR1 SGHTA and CDR2 FQGTGA. The CDR3 contains 17 residues. Trimming removed 2 bases from V and 7 bases from J; junction bases left unmatched: 5. Here the CDR3 reads CASSLGTSGRAGNEQFF. The CDR3 region has the DNA TGTGCCAGCAGCTTAGGGACTAGCGGGAGGGCGGGGAATGAGCAGTTCTTC.

This sequence joins TRBV5-6 and TRBJ1-1, with 7 bases matching TRBD1. The CDR3 extends over 14 amino acids. With 6 bases clipped from V and 0 bases from J, the junction kept 5 bases outside the gene matches. Germline values: CDR1 SGHDT, CDR2 YYEEEE. The CDR3 sequence: CASTMTGLNTEAFF. For the CDR3, the DNA is TGTGCCAGCACCATGACAGGGCTGAACACTGAAGCTTTCTTT.

V usage is TRBV28 and J usage is TRBJ2-4, with 13 bases lining up with TRBD2. This CDR3 region has 17 residues. CDR1 is MDHEN and CDR2 is SYDVKM in the germline V gene. V trimming: 3 bases; J trimming: 3 bases; junction bases outside the gene matches: 5. The CDR3 here is CASSFGTSGTRKNIQYF. CDR3 DNA: TGTGCCAGCAGTTTCGGGACTAGCGGGACTCGCAAAAACATTCAGTACTTC. Variable domain in full (rest from reference TRBV28 and TRBJ2-4): DVKVTQSSRYLVKRTGEKVFLECVQDMDHENMFWYRQDPGLGLRLIYFSYDVKMKEKGDIPEGYSVSREKKERFSLILESASTNQTSMYLCASSFGTSGTRKNIQYFGAGTRLSVL.

This chain connects TRBV28 to TRBJ2-7; D call uncertain. Per the germline V gene, CDR1 is MDHEN and CDR2 is SYDVKM. V gave up 1 base and J gave up 3 bases, with 7 bases separating them. The CDR3 has 13 amino acids. This CDR3 reads CASSLSNRYEQYF. The CDR3 region has the DNA TGTGCCAGCAGTTTATCAAACCGCTACGAGCAGTACTTC.

The J gene is TRBJ1-5, the V gene TRBV27, with a weak D call TRBD1 (6 bases). The germline V gene encodes CDR1 MNHEY and CDR2 SMNVEV (reference sequence). CDR3 length: 16 amino acids. V dropped 5 bases and J dropped 1 base, with 15 bases sitting between them. CDR3 loop: CASSPLVGGSNQPQHF. In nucleotides, the CDR3 is TGTGCCAGCAGTCCCCTAGTTGGGGGCAGCAATCAGCCCCAGCATTTT.

V usage is TRBV7-2 and J usage is TRBJ2-2, with TRBD2 matching over 13 bases. The germline V gene encodes CDR1 SGHTA and CDR2 FQGNSA. The CDR3 has 17 residues. J was trimmed by 1 base and V by 1 base; bases with no gene match: 0. The CDR3 spells CASSLGTSGRNTGELFF. The CDR3 DNA reads TGTGCCAGCAGCTTAGGGACTAGCGGGAGGAACACCGGGGAGCTGTTTTTT. The variable domain in full, completed from reference TRBV7-2 and TRBJ2-2, reads GAGVSQSPSNKVTEKGKDVELRCDPISGHTALYWYRQSLGQGLEFLIYFQGNSAPDKSGLPSDRFSAERTGGSVSTLTIQRTQQEDSAVYLCASSLGTSGRNTGELFFGEGSRLTVL.

Points on this clone: Other DNA sequences within the sample encode an identical CDR3. The chain is built from TRBV28 and TRBJ2-5; D call uncertain. The CDR3 consists of 11 residues. Trimming removed 3 bases at V and 5 bases at J, with 4 bases between. Germline CDR1 is MDHEN and CDR2 is SYDVKM. The CDR3 region has the DNA TGTGCCAGCAGTTTTACCGAGACCCAGTACTTC. Translating it yields CASSFTETQYF.

The chain is built from TRBV27 and TRBJ2-7, with D perhaps matching TRBD2 (6 bases). Looked up from germline, CDR1 is MNHEY and CDR2 is SMNVEV (reference sequence). Trimming pared 3 bases from V and 0 bases from J, leaving 12 bases between. This CDR3 spans 15 amino acids. CDR3 in DNA: TGTGCCAGCAGTTTTCTTACGCGGGACTCCTACGAGCAGTACTTC. Protein sequence: CASSFLTRDSYEQYF.

Regarding this clone: Within the sample, other DNA sequences also encode this same CDR3. V gene TRBV5-6 combines with J gene TRBJ1-2, with D uncertain. CDR1 and CDR2 from the germline V gene are SGHDT and YYEEEE. The CDR3 has 13 residues. Trimming left V 0 bases short and J 0 bases short, with 3 bases between. DNA for the CDR3: TGTGCCAGCAGCTTGGCTGCTAACTATGGCTACACCTTC. This codes for CASSLAANYGYTF. The full variable domain, with the rest looked up from reference TRBV5-6 and TRBJ1-2, is DAGVTQSPTHLIKTRGQQVTLRCSPKSGHDTVSWYQQALGQGPQFIFQYYEEEERQRGNFPDRFSGHQFPNYSSELNVNALLLGDSALYLCASSLAANYGYTFGSGTRLTVV.

This clone showed up just once. The genes are TRBV5-4 and TRBJ1-1; D call uncertain. The ends were cut back, 3 bases at V and 0 bases at J, with 12 bases in the middle. Germline V CDR1 and CDR2: SGHNT, YYREEE (reference sequence). The CDR3 loop spans 15 amino acids. CDR3 residues: CASSWRGRLNTEAFF. The CDR3 region has the DNA TGTGCCAGCAGCTGGAGAGGGAGACTGAACACTGAAGCTTTCTTT.

The chain joins TRBV5-4 to TRBJ2-1; 8 bases map to TRBD2. The CDR3 runs 18 residues. After removal of 1 base from V and 6 bases from J, the junction contained 15 bases not matched to a gene. Germline CDR1 and CDR2: SGHNT and YYREEE (reference sequence). CDR3 in DNA: TGTGCCAGCAGCTTGACCAGCTACAGAGCGGGAGAAGTCAATGAGCAGTTCTTC. Amino acid sequence: CASSLTSYRAGEVNEQFF.

This chain links TRBV4-2 with TRBJ2-1; TRBD2 matches at 10 bases. Germline V lookup: CDR1 LGHNA, CDR2 YNFKEQ. Trimming removed 0 bases from V and 4 bases from J; junction bases left unmatched: 3. The length of the CDR3 is 16 residues. The CDR3 coding sequence is TGTGCCAGCAGCCAAGACCAGCGGGAGGGATACAATGAGCAGTTCTTC. This translates into CASSQDQREGYNEQFF.

The genes are TRBV19 and TRBJ2-2; D may be TRBD2 (6 bases). V dropped 4 bases and J dropped 4 bases, with 16 bases sitting between them. From germline, CDR1 is LNHDA and CDR2 SQIVND (reference sequence). The length of the CDR3 is 16 residues. The chain's CDR3 is CASSRSGTLPTGELFF. The DNA for the CDR3 is TGTGCCAGTAGTAGGTCCGGGACTCTTCCCACCGGGGAGCTGTTTTTT.

Comments on this clone: Other DNA sequences in this sample translate to the same CDR3. The chain is built from TRBV7-9 and TRBJ1-1, with D possibly TRBD1 on 6 matching bases. Trimming left V 5 bases short and J 1 base short, with 14 bases between. Germline assignment: CDR1 SEHNR and CDR2 FQNEAQ (reference sequence). The CDR3 totals 15 residues. CDR3 protein: CASSRPGRGNTEAFF. The CDR3 DNA reads as TGTGCCAGCAGCCGACCGGGCAGGGGGAACACTGAAGCTTTCTTT.

V gene TRBV7-8 combines with J gene TRBJ2-5; D ambiguous. The V end lost 1 base, the J end lost 2 bases, and 5 bases lay between the germline ends. Germline V lookup: CDR1 SGHVS, CDR2 FQNEAQ. This CDR3 region has 13 residues. CDR3 sequence reads: CASSLVPQETQYF. The CDR3 bases are TGTGCCAGCAGCTTAGTTCCTCAAGAGACCCAGTACTTC.

This chain joins TRBV6-5 and TRBJ2-1; TRBD1 might be the D (5 bases). This CDR3 region has 13 residues. Germline CDR1 MNHEY, CDR2 SVGAGI. Trimming removed 6 bases from V and 9 bases from J, with 15 bases in between. In DNA form, the CDR3 reads TGTGCCAGCAGGGTAAACAGGAAGGGTGAGCAGTTCTTC. This encodes CASRVNRKGEQFF.

The chain couples TRBV11-2 to TRBJ2-7; TRBD2 agrees at 13 bases. Germline V gene lookup returns CDR1 SGHAT and CDR2 FQNNGV. V gave up 5 bases and J gave up 1 base; unmatched junction bases: 8. The CDR3 sequence is 17 residues long. The CDR3: CASSTGLAGAVSYEQYF. In nucleotides, the CDR3 is TGTGCCAGCAGCACCGGACTAGCGGGAGCTGTATCCTACGAGCAGTACTTC. Using reference TRBV11-2 and TRBJ2-7 for the parts outside the CDR3, the full variable domain is EAGVAQSPRYKIIEKRQSVAFWCNPISGHATLYWYQQILGQGPKLLIQFQNNGVVDDSQLPKDRFSAERLKGVDSTLKIQPAKLEDSAVYLCASSTGLAGAVSYEQYFGPGTRLTVT.

The chain has TRBV9 and TRBJ2-7; D may be TRBD1 or TRBD2 (6 bases each). Deletions cut 4 bases from V and 6 bases from J, with 17 bases between. The CDR3 contains 14 residues. Per germline, CDR1 SGDLS and CDR2 YYNGEE. This CDR3 reads CASSRIGGPSEQYF. CDR3 nucleotides: TGTGCCAGCAGCCGTATAGGGGGGCCGTCCGAGCAGTACTTC.

The rearrangement joins TRBV28 to TRBJ2-3; tentatively, D is TRBD2 (6 bases). Germline values: CDR1 MDHEN, CDR2 SYDVKM. This CDR3 region has 16 residues. The ends were cut back, 0 bases at V and 4 bases at J, with 14 bases in the middle. This CDR3 reads CASSLWSSTRADTQYF. Here the CDR3 DNA reads TGTGCCAGCAGTTTATGGTCCTCGACTAGGGCAGATACGCAGTATTTT.